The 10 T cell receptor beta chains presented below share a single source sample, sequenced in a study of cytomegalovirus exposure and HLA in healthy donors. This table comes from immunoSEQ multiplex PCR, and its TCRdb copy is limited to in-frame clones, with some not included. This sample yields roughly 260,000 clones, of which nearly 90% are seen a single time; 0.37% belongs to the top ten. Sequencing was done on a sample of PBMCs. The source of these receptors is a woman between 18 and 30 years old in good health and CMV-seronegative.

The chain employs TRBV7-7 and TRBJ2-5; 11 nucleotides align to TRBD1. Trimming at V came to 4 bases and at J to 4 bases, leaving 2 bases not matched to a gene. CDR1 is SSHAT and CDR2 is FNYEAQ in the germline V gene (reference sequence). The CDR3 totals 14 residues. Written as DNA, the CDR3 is TGTGCCAGCAGCTCGGACAGGGGGCCAGAGACCCAGTACTTC. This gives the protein CASSSDRGPETQYF. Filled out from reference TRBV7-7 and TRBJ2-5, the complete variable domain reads GAGVSQSPRYKVTKRGQDVTLRCDPISSHATLYWYQQALGQGPEFLTYFNYEAQPDKSGLPSDRFSAERPEGSISTLTIQRTEQRDSAMYRCASSSDRGPETQYFGPGTRLLVL.

The CDR3 DNA follows: TGTGCAAGTCGCTACGCCGGGACAGGGGCGCTATTAAATAACTACGAGCAGTACTTC. It yields the protein CASRYAGTGALLNNYEQYF. The J gene is TRBJ2-7, the V gene TRBV12-2; the DNA was not used to check the table's D call, TRBD1. TRBV12-2 is flagged as a pseudogene. CDR3 length: 19 amino acids.

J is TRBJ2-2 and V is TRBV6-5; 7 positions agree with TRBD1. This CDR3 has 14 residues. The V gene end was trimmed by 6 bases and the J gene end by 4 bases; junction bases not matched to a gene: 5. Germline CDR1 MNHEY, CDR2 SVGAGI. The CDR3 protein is CASRLQGPTGELFF. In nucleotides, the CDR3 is TGTGCCAGCAGGCTACAGGGGCCCACCGGGGAGCTGTTTTTT.

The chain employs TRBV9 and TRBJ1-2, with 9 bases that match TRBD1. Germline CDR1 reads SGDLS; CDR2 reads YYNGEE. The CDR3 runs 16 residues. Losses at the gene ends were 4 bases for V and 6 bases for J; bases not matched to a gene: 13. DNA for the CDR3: TGTGCCAGCAGCCCACGAGCCGGGACAGGGTTCGATGGCTACACCTTC. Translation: CASSPRAGTGFDGYTF.

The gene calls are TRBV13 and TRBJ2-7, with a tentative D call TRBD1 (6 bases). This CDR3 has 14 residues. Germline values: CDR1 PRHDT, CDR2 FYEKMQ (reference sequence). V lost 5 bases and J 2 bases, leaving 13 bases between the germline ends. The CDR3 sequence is CASSDRDITYEQYF. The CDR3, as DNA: TGTGCCAGCAGCGACCGGGACATCACCTACGAGCAGTACTTC.

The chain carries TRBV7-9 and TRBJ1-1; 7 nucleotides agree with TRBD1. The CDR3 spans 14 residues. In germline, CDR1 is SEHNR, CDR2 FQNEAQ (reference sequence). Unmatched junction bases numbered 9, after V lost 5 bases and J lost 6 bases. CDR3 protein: CASSRGRGHPEAFF. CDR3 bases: TGTGCCAGCAGCAGAGGAAGGGGGCACCCTGAAGCTTTCTTT. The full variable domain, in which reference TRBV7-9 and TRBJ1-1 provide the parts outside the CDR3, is DTGVSQNPRHKITKRGQNVTFRCDPISEHNRLYWYRQTLGQGPEFLTYFQNEAQLEKSRLLSDRFSAERPKGSFSTLEIQRTEQGDSAMYLCASSRGRGHPEAFFGQGTRLTVV.

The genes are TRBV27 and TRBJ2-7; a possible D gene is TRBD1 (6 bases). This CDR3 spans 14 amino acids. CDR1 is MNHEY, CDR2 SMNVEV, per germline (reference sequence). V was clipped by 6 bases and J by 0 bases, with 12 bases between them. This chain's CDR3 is CASSATGSSYEQYF. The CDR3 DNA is TGTGCCAGCAGCGCGACAGGTAGCTCCTACGAGCAGTACTTC.

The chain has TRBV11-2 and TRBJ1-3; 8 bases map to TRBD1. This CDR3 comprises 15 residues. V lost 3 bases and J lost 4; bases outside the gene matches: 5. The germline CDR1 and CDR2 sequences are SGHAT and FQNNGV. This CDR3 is CASSFRTGLGNTIYF. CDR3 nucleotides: TGTGCCAGCAGCTTCAGGACAGGGTTAGGAAACACCATATATTTT.

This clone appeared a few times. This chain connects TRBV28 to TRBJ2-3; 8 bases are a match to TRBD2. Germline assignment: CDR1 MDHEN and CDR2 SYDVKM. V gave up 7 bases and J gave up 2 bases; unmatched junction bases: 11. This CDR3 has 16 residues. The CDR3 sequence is CASTRGGGGSTDTQYF. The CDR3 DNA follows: TGTGCCAGCACCCGGGGGGGCGGGGGATCCACAGATACGCAGTATTTT.

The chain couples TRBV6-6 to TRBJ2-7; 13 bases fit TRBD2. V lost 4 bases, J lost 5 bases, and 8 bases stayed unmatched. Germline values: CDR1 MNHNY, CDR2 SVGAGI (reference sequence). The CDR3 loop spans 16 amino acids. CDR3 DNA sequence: TGTGCCAGCAGTTCCCGACTAGCGGGGGGTACTGACGAGCAGTACTTC. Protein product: CASSSRLAGGTDEQYF.